This entry lists 14 T cell receptor beta chains sequenced from one sample in a study of shared clonotypes between healthy human individuals. Measured with immunoSEQ multiplex PCR; TCRdb has only the in-frame clones, and not every one. The sample shows about 1 million clones, about 75% of them seen only once. Sequenced sample: memory CD4+ T cells sorted from blood. Subset: CD45RA-negative fraction. The source is a man aged 18 to 29 in good health.

This clone came up many times. V usage is TRBV6-5 and J usage is TRBJ1-1; the D gene is possibly TRBD1 (6 bases). V gave up 4 bases and J gave up 5 bases, with 20 bases separating them. CDR1 MNHEY and CDR2 SVGAGI come from the germline V gene. The CDR3 length is 16 residues. The CDR3 here is CASSSLRGLKMTEAFF. The CDR3 nucleotides are TGTGCCAGCAGTTCCCTGCGGGGGCTGAAGATGACTGAAGCTTTCTTT.

This chain links TRBV6-1 with TRBJ1-4; 9 nucleotides line up with TRBD1. Germline CDR1 MNHNS, CDR2 SASEGT. This CDR3 spans 15 amino acids. V shed 8 bases, J shed 5 bases, and the junction held 9 bases outside the gene matches. Here the CDR3 reads CASRRSGTGNEKLFF. The CDR3 DNA reads as TGTGCCAGCCGACGTTCCGGGACAGGGAATGAAAAACTGTTTTTT.

The chain carries TRBV5-1 and TRBJ1-2; 10 positions match TRBD1. After removal of 5 bases from V and 12 bases from J, the junction contained 13 bases not matched to a gene. CDR3 length: 14 residues. Germline CDR1 and CDR2: SGHRS and YFSETQ. The DNA of the CDR3 is TGCGCCAGCAGAATCCACGGGACAGGGGAGGGCCACACCTTC. Translation gives CASRIHGTGEGHTF.

J is TRBJ2-1 and V is TRBV11-2, with 8 bases lining up with TRBD2. The length of the CDR3 is 12 residues. Looked up from germline, CDR1 is SGHAT and CDR2 is FQNNGV. Losses at the gene ends were 5 bases for V and 9 bases for J; bases not matched to a gene: 3. CDR3 region: CASSHSGAEQFF. The DNA of the CDR3 is TGTGCCAGCAGCCATAGCGGGGCTGAGCAGTTCTTC.

V and J are TRBV6-5 and TRBJ2-1, with 7 bases that match TRBD2. The V segment lost 6 bases and the J segment 5 bases; nucleotides outside the gene matches: 4. Germline loops: CDR1 MNHEY, CDR2 SVGAGI. The CDR3 runs 13 residues. CDR3 sequence (DNA): TGTGCCAGCAGCCGGGGGGATAACAATGAGCAGTTCTTC. This gives the protein CASSRGDNNEQFF.

The rearrangement joins TRBV5-4 to TRBJ1-4; D is unclear. The V end lost 3 bases, the J end lost 2 bases, and 14 bases lay between the germline ends. CDR3 length: 16 residues. Germline V gene data show CDR1 as SGHNT and CDR2 as YYREEE (reference sequence). The CDR3 nucleotides read TGTGCCAGCAGCTCCCCCGGAGGAGGGACTAATGAAAAACTGTTTTTT. It specifies CASSSPGGGTNEKLFF. Drawing the rest from reference TRBV5-4 and TRBJ1-4, the complete variable domain is ETGVTQSPTHLIKTRGQQVTLRCSSQSGHNTVSWYQQALGQGPQFIFQYYREEENGRGNFPPRFSGLQFPNYSSELNVNALELDDSALYLCASSSPGGGTNEKLFFGSGTQLSVL.

The chain is built from TRBV28 and TRBJ1-1, with a tentative D call TRBD1 (5 bases). The V end was cut by 1 base, the J end by 4 bases, with 13 bases between. Germline CDR1 MDHEN, CDR2 SYDVKM. This CDR3 has 15 residues. The CDR3 protein is CASSLFRGSSTEAFF. CDR3 nucleotide sequence: TGTGCCAGCAGTTTATTCCGGGGGTCGAGCACTGAAGCTTTCTTT.

The chain carries TRBV19 and TRBJ2-3, with 8 positions matching TRBD1. The CDR3 is 13 residues long. Germline assignment: CDR1 LNHDA and CDR2 SQIVND (reference sequence). As DNA, the CDR3 is TGTGCTATAAGGGACAGGAGCACAGATACGCAGTATTTT. Amino acids: CAIRDRSTDTQYF. Full variable domain (outside the CDR3, taken from reference TRBV19 and TRBJ2-3): DGGITQSPKYLFRKEGQNVTLSCEQNLNHDAMYWYRQDPGQGLRLIYYSQIVNDFQKGDIAEGYSVSREKKESFPLTVTSAQKNPTAFYLCAIRDRSTDTQYFGPGTRLTVL.

The rearrangement joins TRBV2 to TRBJ2-5, with 12 bases fitting TRBD2. Trimming cost V 4 bases and J 4 bases; bases outside gene matches: 4. CDR1 and CDR2 from the germline V gene are SNHLY and FYNNEI. This CDR3 is built from 15 residues. CDR3 DNA: TGTGCCAGCAGTGGACTAGCGGGAGCTGGAGAGACCCAGTACTTC. This gives the protein CASSGLAGAGETQYF.

Note on this clone: Relative to the germline gene, one junction end is altered; a read error may explain this. The chain combines TRBV28 with TRBJ1-1; 7 nucleotides align to TRBD1. This CDR3 is built from 15 residues. CDR1 is MDHEN and CDR2 is SYDVKM in the germline V gene. The DNA of the CDR3 is TGTGCCAGCGGTTTTGAAACCGGGACAGCGGGAAAAGCTTTCTTT. This encodes CASGFETGTAGKAFF. Filled out from reference TRBV28 and TRBJ1-1, the complete variable domain reads DVKVTQSSRYLVKRTGEKVFLECVQDMDHENMFWYRQDPGLGLRLIYFSYDVKMKEKGDIPEGYSVSREKKERFSLILESASTNQTSMYLCASGFETGTAGKAFFGQGTRLTVV.

The chain recombines TRBV9 with TRBJ1-3, with D tentatively TRBD1 (5 bases). This CDR3 is built from 19 residues. CDR1 is SGDLS, CDR2 YYNGEE, per germline. V lost 1 base to trimming and J lost 2 bases, with 22 bases between them. The chain's CDR3 is CASSVYNVGEQGAGNTIYF. CDR3 sequence (DNA): TGTGCCAGCAGCGTATATAATGTGGGGGAACAAGGCGCTGGAAACACCATATATTTT.

This clone was seen only once. The V call is TRBV2, the J call TRBJ2-3; 10 nucleotides align to TRBD1. The CDR3 totals 13 residues. Germline CDR1 SNHLY, CDR2 FYNNEI. V lost 6 bases and J lost 5; bases outside the gene matches: 2. The DNA of the CDR3 is TGTGCCAGCAGGGGACAGGGGAAAGATACGCAGTATTTT. Translating it yields CASRGQGKDTQYF.

This chain links TRBV25-1 with TRBJ2-7, with a possible D match to TRBD1 (7 bases). Germline-derived CDR1 and CDR2 are MGHDK and SYGVNS. The V gene lost 4 bases and the J gene lost 4 bases, with 17 bases spanning the gap. This CDR3 is 15 amino acids long. This chain's CDR3 is CASSGRAGGIYEQYF. CDR3 DNA: TGTGCCAGCAGTGGGAGGGCAGGGGGTATTTACGAGCAGTACTTC.

The rearrangement links TRBV7-2 to TRBJ1-1; no clear D. V was pared by 2 bases and J by 7 bases, with 14 bases between. This CDR3 comprises 14 residues. From germline, CDR1 is SGHTA and CDR2 FQGNSA. The chain's CDR3 is CASSLYSGVGEAFF. DNA of the CDR3: TGTGCCAGCAGCTTATATTCCGGGGTAGGTGAAGCTTTCTTT.